This T cell receptor (beta chain) was observed in a study of blood T cell repertoires in COVID-19. Background on the study: In each case, the material was cDNA or gDNA derived from T cells, B-cell-depleted T cells, or PBMCs.

This clone was found once. TCRdb's copy holds only in-frame clones and misses some; the assay was immunoSEQ multiplex PCR. The sample contains fewer than 140,000 clones, approximately 80% of which appear only once. Germline V CDR1 and CDR2: MNHEY, SVGAGI. The CDR3 is 13 residues long. Trimming took 8 bases from V and 7 from J; bases not matched to a gene: 5. The source is a woman aged 55-70 years with acute or convalescent COVID-19. The V call is TRBV6-5, the J call TRBJ1-6; TRBD1 matches 7 bases. The material sequenced was peripheral blood. CDR3 DNA sequence: TGTGCCAGCCGACAGGGAATAAATTCACCCCTCCACTTT. Its protein is CASRQGINSPLHF.